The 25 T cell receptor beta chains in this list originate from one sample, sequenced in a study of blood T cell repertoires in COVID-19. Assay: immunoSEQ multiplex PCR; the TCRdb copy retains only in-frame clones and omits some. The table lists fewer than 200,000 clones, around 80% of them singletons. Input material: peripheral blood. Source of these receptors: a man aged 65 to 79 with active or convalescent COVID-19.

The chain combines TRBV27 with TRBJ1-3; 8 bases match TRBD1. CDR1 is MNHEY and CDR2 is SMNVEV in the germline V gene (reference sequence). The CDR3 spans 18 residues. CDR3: CALPDLVQGEGPGNTIYF. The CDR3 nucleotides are TGTGCTTTGCCCGATCTTGTACAGGGGGAGGGGCCTGGAAACACCATATATTTT.

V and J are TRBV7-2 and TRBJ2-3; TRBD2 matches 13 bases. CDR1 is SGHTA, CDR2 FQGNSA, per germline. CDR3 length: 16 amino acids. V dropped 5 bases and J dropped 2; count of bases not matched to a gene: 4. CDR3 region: CASSTGLAGDTDTQYF. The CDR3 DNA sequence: TGTGCCAGCAGCACAGGACTAGCGGGAGACACAGATACGCAGTATTTT.

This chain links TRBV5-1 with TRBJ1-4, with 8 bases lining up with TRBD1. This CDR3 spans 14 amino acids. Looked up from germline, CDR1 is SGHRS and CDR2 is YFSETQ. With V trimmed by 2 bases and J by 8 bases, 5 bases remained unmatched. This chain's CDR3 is CASSFGQGSEKLFF. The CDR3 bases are TGCGCCAGCAGCTTCGGACAGGGCTCGGAAAAACTGTTTTTT.

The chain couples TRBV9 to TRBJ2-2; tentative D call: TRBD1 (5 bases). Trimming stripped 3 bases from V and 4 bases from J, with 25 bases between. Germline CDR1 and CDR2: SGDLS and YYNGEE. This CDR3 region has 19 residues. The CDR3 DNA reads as TGTGCCAGCAGCGCCCCCCCCTCTGAAACCAGGGTGTTCACCGGGGAGCTGTTTTTT. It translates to CASSAPPSETRVFTGELFF.

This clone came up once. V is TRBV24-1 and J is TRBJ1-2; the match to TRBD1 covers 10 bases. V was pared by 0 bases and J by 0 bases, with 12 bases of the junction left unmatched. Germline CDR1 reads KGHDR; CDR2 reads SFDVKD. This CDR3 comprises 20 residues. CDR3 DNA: TGTGCCACCAGTGATTTGCCGGTAGGGACAGGGGTCCGAGCTAACTATGGCTACACCTTC. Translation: CATSDLPVGTGVRANYGYTF.

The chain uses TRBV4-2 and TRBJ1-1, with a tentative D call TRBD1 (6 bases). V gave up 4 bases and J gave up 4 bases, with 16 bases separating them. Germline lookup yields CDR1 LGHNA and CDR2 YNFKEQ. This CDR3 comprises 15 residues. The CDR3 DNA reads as TGTGCCAGCAGCCCAGCCCGGACAGATATCACTGAAGCTTTCTTT. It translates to CASSPARTDITEAFF.

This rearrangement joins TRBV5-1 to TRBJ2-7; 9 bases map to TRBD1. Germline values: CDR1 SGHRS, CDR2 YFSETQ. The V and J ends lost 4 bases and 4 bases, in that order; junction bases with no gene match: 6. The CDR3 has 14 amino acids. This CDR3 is CASSPGTGIYEQYF. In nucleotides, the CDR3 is TGCGCCAGCAGCCCCGGGACAGGGATTTACGAGCAGTACTTC.

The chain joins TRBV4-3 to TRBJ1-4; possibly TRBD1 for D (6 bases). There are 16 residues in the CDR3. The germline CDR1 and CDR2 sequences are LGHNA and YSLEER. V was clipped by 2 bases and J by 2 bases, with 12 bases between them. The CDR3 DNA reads TGCGCCAGCAGCCAACAGGGGTTTCGCACTAATGAAAAACTGTTTTTT. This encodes CASSQQGFRTNEKLFF.

CDR3 in amino acids: CASSIAGGHDTQYF. CDR3 sequence (DNA): TGTGCCAGTAGTATAGCGGGGGGGCATGATACGCAGTATTTT. The chain links TRBV19 to TRBJ2-3, with TRBD2 identical over 8 bases. This CDR3 is 14 amino acids long. Losses at the gene ends were 1 base for V and 6 bases for J; bases not matched to a gene: 3. In germline, CDR1 is LNHDA, CDR2 SQIVND (reference sequence).

The CDR3 loop is CASSRQQATEAFF. As DNA, the CDR3 is TGTGCCAGCAGCCGTCAACAGGCCACTGAAGCTTTCTTT. The chain is built from TRBV7-9 and TRBJ1-1, with D possibly being TRBD1 (5 bases). The CDR3 has 13 residues. Germline assignment: CDR1 SEHNR and CDR2 FQNEAQ (reference sequence). V lost 5 bases, J lost 4 bases, and 11 bases lay in between.

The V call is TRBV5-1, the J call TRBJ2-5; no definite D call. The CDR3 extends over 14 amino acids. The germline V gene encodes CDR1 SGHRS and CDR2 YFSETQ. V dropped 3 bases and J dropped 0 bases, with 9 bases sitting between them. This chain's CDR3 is CASSWSRYQETQYF. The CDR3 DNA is TGCGCCAGCAGCTGGTCTCGGTACCAAGAGACCCAGTACTTC.

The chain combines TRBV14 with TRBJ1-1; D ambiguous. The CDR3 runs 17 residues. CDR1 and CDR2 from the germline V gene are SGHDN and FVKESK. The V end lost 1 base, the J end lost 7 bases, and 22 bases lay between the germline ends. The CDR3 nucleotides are TGTGCCAGCAGCCAAGTCCCCCATCACAAACCTGCCGATGAAGCTTTCTTT. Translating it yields CASSQVPHHKPADEAFF.

CDR3 protein: CASSYSFSGGAGETQYF. The CDR3 coding sequence is TGTGCCAGCAGTTACTCGTTTAGCGGGGGGGCCGGAGAGACCCAGTACTTC. The chain links TRBV6-2 or TRBV6-3 to TRBJ2-5; 11 nucleotides align to TRBD2. Germline CDR1 and CDR2: MNHEY and SVGEGT. J gave up 4 bases and V 0 bases, and 7 bases lay outside the gene matches. This CDR3 region has 17 residues.

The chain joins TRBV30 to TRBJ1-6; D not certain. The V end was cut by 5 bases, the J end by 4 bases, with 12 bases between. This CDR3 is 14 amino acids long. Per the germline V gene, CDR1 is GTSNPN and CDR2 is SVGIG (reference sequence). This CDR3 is CAWAAENYNSPLHF. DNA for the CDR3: TGTGCCTGGGCGGCGGAAAATTATAATTCACCCCTCCACTTT.

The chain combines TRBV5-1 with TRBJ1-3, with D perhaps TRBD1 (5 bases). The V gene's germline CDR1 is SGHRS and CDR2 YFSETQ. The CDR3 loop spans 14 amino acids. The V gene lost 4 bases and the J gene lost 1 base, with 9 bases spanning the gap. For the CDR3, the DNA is TGCGCCAGCAGCGTGACAGCTTCTGGAAACACCATATATTTT. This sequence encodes CASSVTASGNTIYF. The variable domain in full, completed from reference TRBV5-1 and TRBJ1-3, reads KAGVTQTPRYLIKTRGQQVTLSCSPISGHRSVSWYQQTPGQGLQFLFEYFSETQRNKGNFPGRFSGRQFSNSRSEMNVSTLELGDSALYLCASSVTASGNTIYFGEGSWLTVV.

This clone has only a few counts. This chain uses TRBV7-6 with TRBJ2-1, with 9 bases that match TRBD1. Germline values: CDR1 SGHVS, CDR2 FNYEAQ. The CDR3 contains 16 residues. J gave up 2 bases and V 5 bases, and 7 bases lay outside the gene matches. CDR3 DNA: TGTGCCAGCAGCCCGGGGACAGGGATCACCTACAATGAGCAGTTCTTC. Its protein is CASSPGTGITYNEQFF. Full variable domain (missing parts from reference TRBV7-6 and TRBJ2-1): GAGVSQSPRYKVTKRGQDVALRCDPISGHVSLYWYRQALGQGPEFLTYFNYEAQQDKSGLPNDRFSAERPEGSISTLTIQRTEQRDSAMYRCASSPGTGITYNEQFFGPGTRLTVL.

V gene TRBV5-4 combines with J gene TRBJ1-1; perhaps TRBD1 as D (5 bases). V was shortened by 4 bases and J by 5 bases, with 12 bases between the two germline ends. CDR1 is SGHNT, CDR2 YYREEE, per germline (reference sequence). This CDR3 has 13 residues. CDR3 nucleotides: TGTGCCAGCAGCGTAGACAGACGTACTGAAGCTTTCTTT. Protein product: CASSVDRRTEAFF.

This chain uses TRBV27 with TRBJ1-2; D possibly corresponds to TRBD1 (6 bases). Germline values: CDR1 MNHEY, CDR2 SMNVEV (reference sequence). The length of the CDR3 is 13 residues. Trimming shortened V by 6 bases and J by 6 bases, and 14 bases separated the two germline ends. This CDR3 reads CASRRGGLHGYTF. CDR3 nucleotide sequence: TGTGCCAGCAGACGCGGGGGCTTGCATGGCTACACCTTC.

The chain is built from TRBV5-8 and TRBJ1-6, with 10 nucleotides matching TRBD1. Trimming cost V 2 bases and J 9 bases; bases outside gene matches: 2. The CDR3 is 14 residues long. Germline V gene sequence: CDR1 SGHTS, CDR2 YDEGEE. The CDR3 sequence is CASSFRDRGSPLHF. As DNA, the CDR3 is TGTGCCAGCAGCTTCCGGGACAGGGGTTCACCCCTCCACTTT.

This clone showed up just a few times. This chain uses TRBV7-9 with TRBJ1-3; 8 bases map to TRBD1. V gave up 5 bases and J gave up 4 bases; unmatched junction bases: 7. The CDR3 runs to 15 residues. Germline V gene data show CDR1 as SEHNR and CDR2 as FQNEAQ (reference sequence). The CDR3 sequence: CASSPTGVTGNTIYF. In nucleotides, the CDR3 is TGTGCCAGCAGCCCGACAGGGGTCACAGGAAACACCATATATTTT.

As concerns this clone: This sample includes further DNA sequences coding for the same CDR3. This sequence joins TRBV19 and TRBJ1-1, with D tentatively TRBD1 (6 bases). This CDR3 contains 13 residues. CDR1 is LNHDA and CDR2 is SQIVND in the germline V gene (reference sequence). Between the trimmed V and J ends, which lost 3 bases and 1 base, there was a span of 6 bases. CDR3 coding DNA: TGTGCCAGTAGTATCAGGGGGAACACTGAAGCTTTCTTT. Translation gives CASSIRGNTEAFF.

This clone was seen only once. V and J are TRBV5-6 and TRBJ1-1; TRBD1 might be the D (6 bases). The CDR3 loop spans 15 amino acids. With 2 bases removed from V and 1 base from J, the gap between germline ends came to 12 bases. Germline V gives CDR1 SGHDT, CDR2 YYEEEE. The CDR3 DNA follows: TGTGCCAGCAGCTTCGGGGGGCGCGGGAACACTGAAGCTTTCTTT. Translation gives CASSFGGRGNTEAFF. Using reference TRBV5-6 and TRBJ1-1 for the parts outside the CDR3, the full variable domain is DAGVTQSPTHLIKTRGQQVTLRCSPKSGHDTVSWYQQALGQGPQFIFQYYEEEERQRGNFPDRFSGHQFPNYSSELNVNALLLGDSALYLCASSFGGRGNTEAFFGQGTRLTVV.

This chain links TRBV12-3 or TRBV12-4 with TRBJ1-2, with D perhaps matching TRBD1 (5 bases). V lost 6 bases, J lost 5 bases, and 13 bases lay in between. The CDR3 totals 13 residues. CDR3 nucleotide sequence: TGTGCCAGCAGAGCGGGACGCTTTTATGGCTACACCTTC. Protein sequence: CASRAGRFYGYTF.

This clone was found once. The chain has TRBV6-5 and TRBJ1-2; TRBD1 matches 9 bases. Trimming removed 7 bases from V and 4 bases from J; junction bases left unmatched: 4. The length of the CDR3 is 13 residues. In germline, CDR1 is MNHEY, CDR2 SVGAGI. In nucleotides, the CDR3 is TGTGCCAGCAAACCGACAGGGGGCTATGGCTACACCTTC. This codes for CASKPTGGYGYTF.

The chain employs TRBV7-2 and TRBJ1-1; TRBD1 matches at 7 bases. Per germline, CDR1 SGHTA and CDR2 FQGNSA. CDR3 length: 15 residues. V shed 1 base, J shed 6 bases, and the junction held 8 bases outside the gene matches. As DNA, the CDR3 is TGTGCCAGCAGCTTAGTGTGGCAGGGGGTTGCTGAAGCTTTCTTT. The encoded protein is CASSLVWQGVAEAFF.